The sequence of this T cell receptor (beta chain) was determined in a study of blood T cells in healthy people across ages. The use of a sample-barcoded 5' primer and a J-beta primer mix characterized a second PCR of about 7 to 12 cycles. TCRdb reanalysed the 5' RACE reads using MiXCR and keeps one entry per CDR3 protein. The table records some 750,000 distinct CDR3 sequences, 22% of them present only once. This CDR3 has 15 residues. V lost 2 bases, J lost 5 bases, and 15 bases lay in between. This clonotype was counted only a few times. This clonotype was obtained from a man between 65 and 79 years old in good health. The chain recombines TRBV12-3 or TRBV12-4 with TRBJ1-1; weak D call: TRBD1 (5 bases). The material sequenced was blood. Here the CDR3 reads CASSLNRGWGTEAFF. The CDR3 DNA reads TGTGCCAGCAGTTTAAATAGGGGCTGGGGAACTGAAGCTTTCTTT.